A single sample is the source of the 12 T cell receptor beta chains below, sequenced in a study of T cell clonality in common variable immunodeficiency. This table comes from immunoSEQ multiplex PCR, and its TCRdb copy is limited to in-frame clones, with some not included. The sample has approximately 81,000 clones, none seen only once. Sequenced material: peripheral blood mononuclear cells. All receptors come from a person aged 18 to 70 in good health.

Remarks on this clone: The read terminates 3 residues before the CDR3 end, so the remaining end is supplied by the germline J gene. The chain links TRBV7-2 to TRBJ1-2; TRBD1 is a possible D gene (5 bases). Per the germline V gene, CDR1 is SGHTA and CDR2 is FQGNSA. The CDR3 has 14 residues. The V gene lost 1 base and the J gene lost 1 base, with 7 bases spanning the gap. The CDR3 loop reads CASSLGQNNYGYTF. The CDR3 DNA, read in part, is TGTGCCAGCAGCTTAGGACAGAATAACTATGGC.

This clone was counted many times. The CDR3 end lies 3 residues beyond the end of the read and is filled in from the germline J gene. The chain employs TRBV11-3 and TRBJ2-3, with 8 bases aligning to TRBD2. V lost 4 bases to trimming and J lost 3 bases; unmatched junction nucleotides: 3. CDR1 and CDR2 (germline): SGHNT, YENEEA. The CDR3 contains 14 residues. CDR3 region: CASSSGLATDTQYF. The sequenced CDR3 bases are TGTGCCAGCAGCTCAGGACTAGCAACAGATACG.

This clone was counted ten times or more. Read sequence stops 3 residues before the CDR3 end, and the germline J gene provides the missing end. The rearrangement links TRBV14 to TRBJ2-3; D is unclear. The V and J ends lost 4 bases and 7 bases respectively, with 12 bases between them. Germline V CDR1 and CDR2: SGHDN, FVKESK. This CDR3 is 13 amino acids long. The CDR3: CASSRAAYHTQYF. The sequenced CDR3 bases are TGTGCCAGCAGCCGGGCAGCTTACCATACG.

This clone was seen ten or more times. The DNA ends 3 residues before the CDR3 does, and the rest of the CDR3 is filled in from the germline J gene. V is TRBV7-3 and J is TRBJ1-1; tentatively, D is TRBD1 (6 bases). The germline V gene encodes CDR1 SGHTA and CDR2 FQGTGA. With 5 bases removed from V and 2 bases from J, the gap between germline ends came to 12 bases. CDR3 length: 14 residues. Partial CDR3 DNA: TGTGCCAGCAGCCTACAGGGACGCAACACTGAA. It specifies CASSLQGRNTE. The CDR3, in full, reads CASSLQGRNTEAFF.

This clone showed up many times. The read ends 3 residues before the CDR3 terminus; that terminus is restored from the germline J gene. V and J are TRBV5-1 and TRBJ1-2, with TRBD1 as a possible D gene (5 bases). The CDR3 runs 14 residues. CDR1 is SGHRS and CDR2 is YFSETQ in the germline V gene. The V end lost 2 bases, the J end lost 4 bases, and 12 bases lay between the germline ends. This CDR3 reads CASSLSTDIYGYTF. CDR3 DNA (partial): TGCGCCAGCAGCTTATCGACAGATATCTATGGC.

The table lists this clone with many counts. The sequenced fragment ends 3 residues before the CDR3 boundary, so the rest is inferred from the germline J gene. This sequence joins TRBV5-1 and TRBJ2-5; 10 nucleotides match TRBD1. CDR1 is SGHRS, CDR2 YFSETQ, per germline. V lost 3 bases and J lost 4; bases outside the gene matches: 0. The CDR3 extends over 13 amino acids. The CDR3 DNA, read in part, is TGCGCCAGCAGCTGGACAGGGGGAGAGACC. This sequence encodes CASSWTGGET. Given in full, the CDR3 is CASSWTGGETQYF.

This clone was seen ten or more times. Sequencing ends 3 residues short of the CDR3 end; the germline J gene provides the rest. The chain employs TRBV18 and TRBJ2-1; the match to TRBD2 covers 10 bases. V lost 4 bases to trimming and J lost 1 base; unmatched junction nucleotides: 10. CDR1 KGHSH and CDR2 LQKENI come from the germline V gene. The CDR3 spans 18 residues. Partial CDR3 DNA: TGTGCCAGCTCACGTGCTAGCGGGAGAGGAGGGTCCTACAATGAG. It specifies CASSRASGRGGSYNE. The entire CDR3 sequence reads CASSRASGRGGSYNEQFF. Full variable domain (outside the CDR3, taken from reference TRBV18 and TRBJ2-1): NAGVMQNPRHLVRRRGQEARLRCSPMKGHSHVYWYRQLPEEGLKFMVYLQKENIIDESGMPKERFSAEFPKEGPSILRIQQVVRGDSAAYFCASSRASGRGGSYNEQFFGPGTRLTVL.

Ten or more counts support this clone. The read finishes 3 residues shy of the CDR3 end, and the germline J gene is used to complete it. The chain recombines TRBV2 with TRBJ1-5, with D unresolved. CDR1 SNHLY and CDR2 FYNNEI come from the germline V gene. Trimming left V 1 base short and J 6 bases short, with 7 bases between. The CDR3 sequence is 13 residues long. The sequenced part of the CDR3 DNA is TGTGCCAGCAGTGAAGACCGGGTTCAGCCC. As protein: CASSEDRVQP. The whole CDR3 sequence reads CASSEDRVQPQHF.

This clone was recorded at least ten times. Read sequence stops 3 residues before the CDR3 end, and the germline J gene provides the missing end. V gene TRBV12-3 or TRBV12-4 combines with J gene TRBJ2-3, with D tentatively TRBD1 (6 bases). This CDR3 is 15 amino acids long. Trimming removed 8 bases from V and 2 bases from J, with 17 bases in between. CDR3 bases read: TGTGCCAGCGGCTCTTTCGGACAGTTCACAGATACG. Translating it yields CASGSFGQFTDT. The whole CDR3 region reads CASGSFGQFTDTQYF.

Partial CDR3 DNA: TGTGCCAGCACCGACGGGGGCAATCAGCCC. This translates into CASTDGGNQP. The full CDR3 protein reads CASTDGGNQPQHF. V and J are TRBV6-2 or TRBV6-3 and TRBJ1-5; unclear D gene. The read is 3 residues too short to cover the CDR3 end, so that end is filled in from the germline J gene. V was clipped by 7 bases and J by 2 bases, with 9 bases between them. The germline gives CDR1 MNHEY, CDR2 SVGEGT. The CDR3 runs to 13 residues.

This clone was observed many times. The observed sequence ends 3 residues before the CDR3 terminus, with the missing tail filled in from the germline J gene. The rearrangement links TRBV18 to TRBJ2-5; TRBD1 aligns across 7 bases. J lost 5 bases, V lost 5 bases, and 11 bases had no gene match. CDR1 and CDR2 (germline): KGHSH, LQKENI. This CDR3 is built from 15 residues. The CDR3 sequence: CASSSPTGMGETQYF. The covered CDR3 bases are TGTGCCAGCTCATCCCCGACAGGGATGGGCGAGACC.

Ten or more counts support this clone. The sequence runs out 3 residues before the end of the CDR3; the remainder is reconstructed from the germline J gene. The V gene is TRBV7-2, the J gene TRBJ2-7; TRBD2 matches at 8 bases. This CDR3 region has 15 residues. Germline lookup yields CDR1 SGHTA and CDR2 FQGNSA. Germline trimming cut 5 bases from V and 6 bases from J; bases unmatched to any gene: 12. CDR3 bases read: TGTGCCAGCAGCCCTTCGGGAGGGGTTCCGATCGAG. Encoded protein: CASSPSGGVPIE. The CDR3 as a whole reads CASSPSGGVPIEQYF.